The source of this T cell receptor beta chain is a study of blood T cell repertoires in COVID-19 (dated by TCRdb to the early 2020s). General notes on the study: Samples from collaborators originated in the United States, Italy and Spain and spanned both the acute and convalescent phases of COVID-19. Nearly every sample came with metadata listing a de-identified subject ID, COVID-19 status, age in years and sex. Where available, HLA class I and class II types were obtained from metadata supplied by the sample provider rather than from assay-based typing. The material from the prospective study consisted of cDNA or gDNA derived from T cells, B-cell-depleted T cells, or PBMCs. The repertoires were made available in a free public database intended to serve as a resource for research on the immune response to SARS-CoV-2. Subjects who had been exposed to COVID-19, were actively infected with it, or had recovered from it provided the deeply sampled blood TCRbeta repertoires that made up the dataset. The samples were drawn from two sources: the first 160 participants of the ongoing ImmuneRACE study, and fewer than 1,500 subjects contributed by 6 global collaborators. The paper as a whole reports these results and caveats: How much clinical and demographic metadata was included differed by source and by participant, and the metadata was provided uncurated.

The collaborating institutions used their own protocols to collect whole blood in K2EDTA tubes. Collaborator samples were shipped for TCRbeta analysis as frozen whole blood, isolated PBMCs, or DNA extracted from either sample type. TCRbeta CDR3 regions were amplified from genomic DNA by means of the immunoSEQ Assay, a bias-controlled multiplex PCR. In the authors' own workflow: The number of nucleated cells in each sample was estimated from the amplification of reference gene primers within the assay. To quantify the absolute abundance of each unique TCRbeta CDR3 rearrangement, sequence reads were collapsed and filtered. For each sample, productive Simpson clonality was calculated as the square root of Simpson's diversity index across productive rearrangements. This is the immuneACCESS table as TCRdb keeps it, with only in-frame sequences that have V and J called. A part of the clones is gone; compared with another copy, unresolved V genes explain less than half, and the rest is unexplained. The V and J calls and clone size are taken from that table; D and trimming were inferred from the DNA. For this sample there are some 100,000 clones; around 81% appear just once. Over 9.5% of the sample is in the top ten clones.

As regards this clone: The target of this receptor is not known. One base away there is no much larger clone; base qualities are not given.

V is shortened by 0 bases, J by 2 bases, and the region joining them spans 16 bases. According to the germline V gene, CDR1 reads SGHTA and CDR2 reads FQGNSA. The CDR3 runs 17 residues from the cysteine to the phenylalanine. Of all the DNA, just the CDR3 is kept, 51 bases in frame from base 1. This chain joins TRBV7-2 to TRBJ1-2; too little of a D gene remains to name it. Input material: peripheral blood. The TCR sequence derives from a woman between 70 and 85 years old with active or convalescent COVID-19. CDR3 reads: CASSLASGKPENYGYTF. The DNA reads as follows: TGTGCCAGCAGCTTAGCGTCGGGGAAGCCGGAGAACTATGGCTACACCTTC.